The 8 T cell receptor beta chains listed next were all sequenced from one sample in a study of Ad26.COV2.S vaccination and SARS-CoV-2 variants. The table came from immunoSEQ multiplex PCR; TCRdb's copy has only in-frame clones and leaves some out. The sample records 240,000 or so clones, roughly 88% being singletons. Treatment of the sample: approximately 18 received Ad26.COV2.S at low or high dose, single or two shots; five or six received placebo; per-sample allocation not given. Day 63 following the first vaccine or placebo injection was when the samples were taken. The sample in question was peripheral blood, obtained in a trial of Ad26.COV2.S vaccine versus placebo. The origin of the receptors is a person between 18 and 65 years old who received the Ad26.COV2.S COVID-19 vaccine or a placebo.

V usage is TRBV2 and J usage is TRBJ1-3; no definite D call. Germline CDR1 reads SNHLY; CDR2 reads FYNNEI. This CDR3 has 14 residues. V was clipped by 10 bases and J by 0 bases, with 13 bases between them. CDR3 coding DNA: TGTGCCACCCTACGGTGGATCTCTGGAAACACCATATATTTT. Translating it yields CATLRWISGNTIYF. The full variable domain, rest sourced from reference TRBV2 and TRBJ1-3, is EPEVTQTPSHQVTQMGQEVILRCVPISNHLYFYWYRQILGQKVEFLVSFYNNEISEKSEIFDDQFSVERPDGSNFTLKIRSTKLEDSAMYFCATLRWISGNTIYFGEGSWLTVV.

This clone was seen more than once but under ten times. V gene TRBV28 combines with J gene TRBJ2-7, with TRBD1 identical over 9 bases. The junction had 5 bases not matched to a gene; V was cut back by 5 bases and J by 0 bases. This CDR3 has 15 residues. Germline CDR1 MDHEN, CDR2 SYDVKM. The CDR3 loop is CASSAATGGSYEQYF. In DNA form, the CDR3 reads TGTGCCAGCAGTGCGGCGACAGGGGGCTCCTACGAGCAGTACTTC.

The J gene is TRBJ2-5, the V gene TRBV5-1, with D perhaps TRBD2 (5 bases). The CDR3 covers 16 residues. V lost 4 bases, J lost 5 bases, and 21 bases lay in between. Germline lookup yields CDR1 SGHRS and CDR2 YFSETQ. The CDR3 loop is CASSLEPAGVQETQYF. In DNA form, the CDR3 reads TGCGCCAGCAGCCTCGAACCGGCCGGGGTTCAGGAGACCCAGTACTTC.

The chain couples TRBV7-8 to TRBJ1-2, with 7 positions matching TRBD1. The CDR3 is 14 amino acids. V dropped 4 bases and J dropped 4; count of bases not matched to a gene: 6. Germline V gives CDR1 SGHVS, CDR2 FQNEAQ. The CDR3: CASSSAGGIYGYTF. The CDR3 nucleotides read TGTGCCAGCAGCTCAGCAGGGGGTATCTATGGCTACACCTTC.

This chain uses TRBV5-6 with TRBJ1-5, with 10 bases that match TRBD1. Germline V gene lookup returns CDR1 SGHDT and CDR2 YYEEEE. There are 15 residues in the CDR3. V dropped 4 bases and J dropped 3; count of bases not matched to a gene: 4. The CDR3 DNA is TGTGCCAGCAGCCAGGGGACAGGGGACAATCAGCCCCAGCATTTT. As protein: CASSQGTGDNQPQHF.

The V gene is TRBV18, the J gene TRBJ1-1; tentative D call: TRBD1 (5 bases). CDR1 KGHSH and CDR2 LQKENI come from the germline V gene. This CDR3 has 14 residues. Between the trimmed V and J ends, which lost 4 bases and 4 bases, there was a span of 13 bases. The DNA of the CDR3 is TGTGCCAGCTCACGCTCCAGGGTGAGCACTGAAGCTTTCTTT. Its protein product is CASSRSRVSTEAFF.

The genes are TRBV3-1 (or the pseudogene TRBV3-2) and TRBJ2-1; TRBD1 might be the D (7 bases). V lost 8 bases and J lost 4, with 18 bases in between. The V gene's germline CDR1 is LGHDT and CDR2 YNNKEL (reference sequence). The CDR3 is 15 residues long. The CDR3 region has the DNA TGTGCCAGCGGAGGGGGCAAATCGGATTACAATGAGCAGTTCTTC. It codes for CASGGGKSDYNEQFF.

The chain uses TRBV10-3 and TRBJ2-6, with 7 bases that match TRBD1. In germline, CDR1 is ENHRY, CDR2 SYGVKD. This CDR3 is built from 15 residues. Losses at the gene ends were 8 bases for V and 2 bases for J; bases not matched to a gene: 6. DNA of the CDR3: TGTGCCATCTCCGGGACAGCCGCTGGGGCCAACGTCCTGACTTTC. Its protein product is CAISGTAAGANVLTF.